The 9 T cell receptor beta chains presented below share a single source sample, sequenced in a study of breast tumors, draining lymph nodes, adjacent tissues. TCRdb passed the multiplex PCR reads through MiXCR, listing each CDR3 protein once. The profile shows 150,000 to 200,000 distinct CDR3 sequences, 25% to 40% of them singletons. Samples came from axillary lymph nodes draining the breast cancer. Source material: axillary lymph node tissue. The receptors shown here come from a female donor with breast cancer. Some clones in this sample may be carry-over from other donors' samples.

This chain connects TRBV6-1 to TRBJ2-7; a weak D match, TRBD1 (6 bases). Germline V CDR1 and CDR2: MNHNS, SASEGT. V lost 5 bases and J lost 4, with 27 bases in between. There are 18 residues in the CDR3. The CDR3 region is CASSHRRWRYGGAYEQYF. Written as DNA, the CDR3 is TGTGCCAGCAGTCATAGACGATGGAGATATGGGGGCGCTTACGAGCAGTACTTC.

This clonotype came up many times. This chain connects TRBV11-3 to TRBJ2-1; the match to TRBD2 covers 8 bases. The CDR3 is made up of 19 amino acids. V shed 4 bases and J 2 bases; nucleotides not matched to a gene: 16. CDR1 SGHNT and CDR2 YENEEA come from the germline V gene. CDR3 sequence: CASSYHPGRSSGAYNEQFF. CDR3 sequence (DNA): TGTGCCAGCAGCTACCACCCCGGCAGAAGTAGCGGGGCCTACAATGAGCAGTTCTTC.

Turning to this clonotype: No conserved phenylalanine or tryptophan ends this CDR3, so it is likely a read error. The DNA is omitted, as the CDR3 cannot be located on it reliably, and the CDR3 follows TCRdb's listing. This chain uses TRBV25-1 with TRBJ1-4. The CDR3 spans 12 residues, counting both ends. Per germline, CDR1 MGHDK and CDR2 SYGVNS. The CDR3 spells CASSGLNEKLFI.

This sequence joins TRBV7-9 and TRBJ1-3, with 9 bases lining up with TRBD1. This CDR3 has 15 amino acids. The V and J ends lost 2 bases and 7 bases, in that order; junction bases with no gene match: 6. Germline V gene sequence: CDR1 SEHNR, CDR2 FQNEAQ (reference sequence). CDR3: CASSLKGTGMNTIYF. CDR3 nucleotide sequence: TGTGCCAGCAGCTTAAAGGGGACAGGGATGAACACCATATATTTT.

The genes are TRBV27 and TRBJ1-2; 7 bases are shared with TRBD1. CDR1 is MNHEY and CDR2 is SMNVEV in the germline V gene (reference sequence). This CDR3 has 13 residues. V trimming: 5 bases; J trimming: 4 bases; junction bases outside the gene matches: 4. The CDR3 coding sequence is TGTGCCAGCAGTGCGACAGGGCGCTATGGCTACACCTTC. Translating gives CASSATGRYGYTF.

This clonotype has more than one count but fewer than ten. A read error may explain this, as a much larger clone is one base away. The rearrangement links TRBV11-2 to TRBJ1-5; D not resolved. The germline CDR1 and CDR2 sequences are SGHAT and FQNNGV. Trimming stripped 5 bases from V and 3 bases from J, with 14 bases between. This CDR3 is 15 amino acids long. The DNA for the CDR3 is TGTGCCAGCAGCGGAGGAGACCTTACCAATCAGCCCCAGCATTTT. Amino acids: CASSGGDLTNQPQHF.

V usage is TRBV11-3 and J usage is TRBJ2-1; D unclear. Germline V gene sequence: CDR1 SGHNT, CDR2 YENEEA. The CDR3 runs 16 residues. The V gene lost 2 bases and the J gene lost 4 bases, with 15 bases spanning the gap. CDR3 coding DNA: TGTGCCAGCAGCTTAAAAGGAACTACCGGGTACAATGAGCAGTTCTTC. Its protein product is CASSLKGTTGYNEQFF. Variable domain in full (rest from reference TRBV11-3 and TRBJ2-1): EAGVVQSPRYKIIEKKQPVAFWCNPISGHNTLYWYLQNLGQGPELLIRYENEEAVDDSQLPKDRFSAERLKGVDSTLKIQPAELGDSAVYLCASSLKGTTGYNEQFFGPGTRLTVL.

Many counts were recorded for this clonotype. The chain links TRBV19 to TRBJ1-2, with D unclear. Per germline, CDR1 LNHDA and CDR2 SQIVND (reference sequence). The CDR3 is 13 residues long. Trimming removed 6 bases at V and 4 bases at J, with 12 bases between. DNA of the CDR3: TGTGCCAGTAGCCCCGACACCCGCTATGGCTACACCTTC. It specifies CASSPDTRYGYTF. Full variable domain (outside the CDR3, taken from reference TRBV19 and TRBJ1-2): DGGITQSPKYLFRKEGQNVTLSCEQNLNHDAMYWYRQDPGQGLRLIYYSQIVNDFQKGDIAEGYSVSREKKESFPLTVTSAQKNPTAFYLCASSPDTRYGYTFGSGTRLTVV.

This clonotype was observed many times. The chain employs TRBV5-6 and TRBJ2-7; D ambiguous. Trimming cost V 2 bases and J 0 bases, with 12 bases left between them. The germline V gene has CDR1 SGHDT and CDR2 YYEEEE. The CDR3 is 15 residues long. The CDR3 reads CASSFGPSSSYEQYF. Here the CDR3 DNA reads TGTGCCAGCAGCTTCGGGCCATCCAGCTCCTACGAGCAGTACTTC. Together with reference TRBV5-6 and TRBJ2-7, the CDR3 gives the full variable domain: DAGVTQSPTHLIKTRGQQVTLRCSPKSGHDTVSWYQQALGQGPQFIFQYYEEEERQRGNFPDRFSGHQFPNYSSELNVNALLLGDSALYLCASSFGPSSSYEQYFGPGTRLTVT.